One and the same sample provided the 30 T cell receptor beta chains below, sequenced in a study of control samples from healthy donors and cancer patients. TCRdb's copy holds only in-frame clones and misses some; the assay was immunoSEQ multiplex PCR. The sample records a few hundred thousand clones, 90% being singletons. The sequencing sample was made of PBMCs. The receptors originated from a middle-aged man with head and neck cancer.

The genes are TRBV12-5 and TRBJ2-1; 16 nucleotides align to TRBD2. Trimming took 3 bases from V and 9 from J; bases not matched to a gene: 11. Germline V gene sequence: CDR1 LGHNT, CDR2 FRNRAP. The CDR3 covers 18 residues. The CDR3 is CASGFLFTGLAGGVEQFF. The CDR3 bases are TGTGCTAGTGGTTTCCTATTTACGGGACTAGCGGGAGGGGTTGAGCAGTTCTTC.

The V gene is TRBV5-1, the J gene TRBJ1-2, with TRBD1 as a possible D gene (5 bases). CDR3 size: 13 residues. CDR1 is SGHRS, CDR2 YFSETQ, per germline. V was pared by 0 bases and J by 8 bases, with 11 bases between. This CDR3 reads CASSLADTAGYTF. CDR3 DNA: TGCGCCAGCAGCTTGGCGGACACGGCGGGCTACACCTTC.

V usage is TRBV18 and J usage is TRBJ2-5; 9 bases match TRBD2. The CDR3 length is 16 residues. The junction had 5 bases not matched to a gene; V was cut back by 2 bases and J by 1 base. Germline V CDR1 and CDR2: KGHSH, LQKENI. In nucleotides, the CDR3 is TGTGCCAGCTCACCAATCCAGCGGGGGGTCCAAGAGACCCAGTACTTC. It encodes CASSPIQRGVQETQYF.

The chain joins TRBV5-4 to TRBJ1-1; D is perhaps TRBD1 (6 bases). The V end was cut by 0 bases, the J end by 4 bases, with 19 bases between. This CDR3 is 17 amino acids long. Germline CDR1 is SGHNT and CDR2 is YYREEE (reference sequence). The CDR3 nucleotides read TGTGCCAGCAGCTTGGGAGGAGTTCAGGGGCGGGTCACTGAAGCTTTCTTT. Translating it yields CASSLGGVQGRVTEAFF.

This chain uses TRBV24-1 with TRBJ2-7, with D unclear. Deletions cut 9 bases from V and 3 bases from J, with 26 bases between. The CDR3 contains 17 residues. Germline V gives CDR1 KGHDR, CDR2 SFDVKD. The CDR3 sequence is CATPPGVRRARNYEQYF. CDR3 sequence (DNA): TGTGCCACCCCACCCGGTGTTCGAAGGGCGAGGAACTACGAGCAGTACTTC.

This clone has only one observation. The chain combines TRBV4-2 with TRBJ1-2; TRBD1 is a possible D gene (5 bases). The germline V gene has CDR1 LGHNA and CDR2 YNFKEQ. The V end lost 0 bases, the J end lost 4 bases, and 9 bases lay between the germline ends. The CDR3 consists of 14 residues. The DNA of the CDR3 is TGTGCCAGCAGCCAAGAGGCGGGACCCTATGGCTACACCTTC. It translates to CASSQEAGPYGYTF.

The chain recombines TRBV6-5 with TRBJ1-5, with TRBD1 as a possible D gene (6 bases). Per the germline V gene, CDR1 is MNHEY and CDR2 is SVGAGI. There are 15 residues in the CDR3. Trimming took 6 bases from V and 0 from J, leaving 12 bases between them. The CDR3 bases are TGTGCCAGCAGATCTAAGGGACATAGCAATCAGCCCCAGCATTTT. Its translation is CASRSKGHSNQPQHF.

The J gene is TRBJ2-7, the V gene TRBV28, with no clear D. Trimming cost V 6 bases and J 0 bases, with 18 bases left between them. This CDR3 spans 16 amino acids. Per germline, CDR1 MDHEN and CDR2 SYDVKM. CDR3 loop: CASSARLGLSSYEQYF. The CDR3 nucleotides read TGTGCCAGCAGCGCCCGCCTAGGGTTAAGCTCCTACGAGCAGTACTTC.

The gene calls are TRBV6-2 or TRBV6-3 and TRBJ2-5, with D possibly being TRBD1 (6 bases). CDR3 size: 13 residues. Trimming removed 3 bases from V and 5 bases from J, with 10 bases in between. Germline V gives CDR1 MNHEY, CDR2 SVGEGT. CDR3 residues: CASSYFGGETQYF. The CDR3 DNA is TGTGCCAGCAGTTATTTTGGGGGCGAGACCCAGTACTTC.

The chain couples TRBV5-4 to TRBJ2-3; no clear D. Trimming cost V 2 bases and J 2 bases, with 12 bases left between them. Germline CDR1 and CDR2: SGHNT and YYREEE (reference sequence). This CDR3 spans 15 amino acids. In DNA form, the CDR3 reads TGTGCCAGCAGCTTCACCGTCCTCATCACAGATACGCAGTATTTT. The encoded protein is CASSFTVLITDTQYF.

The CDR3 reads CASSLAEGRGSYVAGSYNEQFF. The CDR3 DNA reads as TGTGCCAGCAGTTTGGCTGAGGGGCGCGGGAGCTACGTGGCTGGCTCCTACAATGAGCAGTTCTTC. The chain has TRBV27 and TRBJ2-1, with 7 bases fitting TRBD2. This CDR3 is 22 amino acids long. Germline CDR1 MNHEY, CDR2 SMNVEV (reference sequence). J was trimmed by 0 bases and V by 3 bases; bases with no gene match: 23.

The chain couples TRBV12-5 to TRBJ2-1, with 9 bases that match TRBD1. The CDR3 sequence is 16 residues long. The germline V gene encodes CDR1 LGHNT and CDR2 FRNRAP. V was pared by 5 bases and J by 8 bases, with 13 bases of the junction left unmatched. The CDR3 here is CASGLQVAGTGYEQFF. As DNA, the CDR3 is TGTGCTAGTGGTCTCCAGGTGGCCGGGACAGGGTATGAGCAGTTCTTC.

The genes are TRBV30 and TRBJ1-2, with 7 nucleotides matching TRBD1. V trimming: 0 bases; J trimming: 4 bases; junction bases outside the gene matches: 5. The CDR3 length is 14 residues. Germline assignment: CDR1 GTSNPN and CDR2 SVGIG (reference sequence). The CDR3 sequence: CAWSVTGPGYGYTF. CDR3 nucleotide sequence: TGTGCCTGGAGTGTGACAGGGCCTGGCTATGGCTACACCTTC.

The V call is TRBV28, the J call TRBJ1-5; a possible D gene is TRBD1 (6 bases). V was cut by 7 bases and J by 5 bases, with 15 bases left in between. There are 14 residues in the CDR3. CDR1 is MDHEN, CDR2 SYDVKM, per germline. DNA for the CDR3: TGTGCCAGCACCGCCGGACAGAGCTATCAGCCCCAGCATTTT. Protein: CASTAGQSYQPQHF.

The gene calls are TRBV27 and TRBJ1-5; D may be TRBD1 (5 bases). The CDR3 contains 13 residues. CDR1 and CDR2 from the germline V gene are MNHEY and SMNVEV (reference sequence). V was cut by 5 bases and J by 3 bases, with 8 bases left in between. The CDR3 reads CASSQGNNQPQHF. In DNA form, the CDR3 reads TGTGCCAGCAGTCAGGGCAACAATCAGCCCCAGCATTTT.

The CDR3 reads CASSSPGLGAFF. CDR3 bases: TGCGCCAGCAGCTCACCGGGACTAGGGGCTTTCTTT. V usage is TRBV5-1 and J usage is TRBJ1-1; TRBD1 is a possible D gene (5 bases). CDR1 SGHRS and CDR2 YFSETQ come from the germline V gene. The CDR3 runs to 12 residues. V dropped 3 bases and J dropped 11 bases, with 14 bases sitting between them.

The chain links TRBV4-3 to TRBJ2-2; 7 bases map to TRBD1. This CDR3 region has 17 residues. Germline V lookup: CDR1 LGHNA, CDR2 YSLEER. Trimming removed 1 base from V and 0 bases from J; junction bases left unmatched: 5. CDR3 loop: CASSQGPGTANTGELFF. The CDR3 DNA follows: TGCGCCAGCAGCCAAGGCCCCGGGACAGCGAACACCGGGGAGCTGTTTTTT.

The chain links TRBV4-1 to TRBJ2-3; 8 bases agree with TRBD2. Germline CDR1 MGHRA, CDR2 YSYEKL. There are 15 residues in the CDR3. V lost 7 bases and J lost 4; bases outside the gene matches: 10. In nucleotides, the CDR3 is TGCGCCAGCACCCGACAACGGACTAGCCCAGATACGCAGTATTTT. Translating gives CASTRQRTSPDTQYF.

V usage is TRBV30 and J usage is TRBJ2-1; 8 bases are a match to TRBD2. Looked up from germline, CDR1 is GTSNPN and CDR2 is SVGIG (reference sequence). The CDR3 contains 13 residues. The trim removed 5 bases at V and 9 bases at J, leaving 9 bases unmatched. CDR3 nucleotide sequence: TGTGCCTGGGCCGGGACTAGGTCTGCTGAGCAGTTCTTC. As protein: CAWAGTRSAEQFF.

This sequence joins TRBV2 and TRBJ2-7; 10 nucleotides agree with TRBD1. Germline assignment: CDR1 SNHLY and CDR2 FYNNEI. The CDR3 length is 17 residues. With V trimmed by 7 bases and J by 5 bases, 17 bases remained unmatched. The CDR3 DNA is TGTGCCAGCATACCGCCTAATAGACAGGGGGCTGAACACGAGCAGTACTTC. It codes for CASIPPNRQGAEHEQYF.

The V call is TRBV7-8, the J call TRBJ1-3; tentative D call: TRBD1 (5 bases). This CDR3 region has 15 residues. The V gene lost 2 bases and the J gene lost 2 bases, with 10 bases spanning the gap. Germline V gives CDR1 SGHVS, CDR2 FQNEAQ. CDR3 DNA sequence: TGTGCCAGCAGCTTACGCCAGGGTACTGGAAACACCATATATTTT. Its translation is CASSLRQGTGNTIYF.

The rearrangement links TRBV7-2 to TRBJ2-1, with TRBD2 identical over 12 bases. This CDR3 comprises 17 residues. Germline assignment: CDR1 SGHTA and CDR2 FQGNSA. J was trimmed by 7 bases and V by 4 bases; bases with no gene match: 11. In DNA form, the CDR3 reads TGTGCCAGCAGCTGGAGCCGGACTAGCGGGGTGGCGAATGAGCAGTTCTTC. Translated, it gives CASSWSRTSGVANEQFF. The full variable domain, completed using reference TRBV7-2 and TRBJ2-1, is GAGVSQSPSNKVTEKGKDVELRCDPISGHTALYWYRQSLGQGLEFLIYFQGNSAPDKSGLPSDRFSAERTGGSVSTLTIQRTQQEDSAVYLCASSWSRTSGVANEQFFGPGTRLTVL.

The rearrangement joins TRBV5-5 to TRBJ2-6; D uncertain. The CDR3 runs 15 residues. Germline V lookup: CDR1 SGHKS, CDR2 YYEKEE (reference sequence). With 4 bases removed from V and 0 bases from J, the gap between germline ends came to 8 bases. The CDR3 protein is CASSPVRSGANVLTF. In DNA, the CDR3 is TGTGCCAGCAGCCCCGTCCGCTCTGGGGCCAACGTCCTGACTTTC.

V and J are TRBV19 and TRBJ1-6, with TRBD1 as a possible D gene (6 bases). Looked up from germline, CDR1 is LNHDA and CDR2 is SQIVND (reference sequence). The CDR3 consists of 14 residues. Trimming removed 9 bases at V and 9 bases at J, with 18 bases between. The CDR3 sequence: CASKLSGGASPLHF. The DNA of the CDR3 is TGTGCCAGCAAGTTGAGCGGGGGCGCTTCACCCCTCCACTTT. Variable domain in full (rest from reference TRBV19 and TRBJ1-6): DGGITQSPKYLFRKEGQNVTLSCEQNLNHDAMYWYRQDPGQGLRLIYYSQIVNDFQKGDIAEGYSVSREKKESFPLTVTSAQKNPTAFYLCASKLSGGASPLHFGNGTRLTVT.

The chain recombines TRBV28 with TRBJ1-3, with D unclear. Germline values: CDR1 MDHEN, CDR2 SYDVKM. The CDR3 runs to 16 residues. The V and J ends lost 3 bases and 1 base respectively, with 13 bases between them. The CDR3 is CASSLSYGISGNTIYF. The DNA of the CDR3 is TGTGCCAGCAGTTTGAGTTACGGTATTTCTGGAAACACCATATATTTT.

The chain uses TRBV14 and TRBJ2-2, with D unresolved. Trimming took 0 bases from V and 0 from J, leaving 5 bases between them. This CDR3 is 15 amino acids long. Germline V gene data show CDR1 as SGHDN and CDR2 as FVKESK. This CDR3 is CASSQDRPNTGELFF. The CDR3, as DNA: TGTGCCAGCAGCCAAGATCGGCCGAACACCGGGGAGCTGTTTTTT.

CDR3 sequence (DNA): TGTGCCAGCAGCTTAGGTGCAGATACGCAGTATTTT. Protein: CASSLGADTQYF. The V call is TRBV7-3, the J call TRBJ2-3; D is uncertain. The CDR3 consists of 12 residues. Trimming left V 2 bases short and J 4 bases short, with 4 bases between. Looked up from germline, CDR1 is SGHTA and CDR2 is FQGTGA.

This chain connects TRBV20-1 to TRBJ1-1; D is undetermined. The CDR3 runs to 10 residues. Germline V gives CDR1 DFQATT, CDR2 SNEGSKA (reference sequence). Trimming removed 4 bases from V and 1 base from J, with 1 base in between. The CDR3 DNA follows: TGCAGTGCTACGAACACTGAAGCTTTCTTT. Translation gives CSATNTEAFF.

V is TRBV19 and J is TRBJ2-7, with D perhaps being TRBD1 or TRBD2 (5 bases each). The CDR3 is 15 amino acids. From germline, CDR1 is LNHDA and CDR2 SQIVND (reference sequence). The V end was cut by 6 bases, the J end by 1 base, with 16 bases between. CDR3 coding DNA: TGTGCCAGTAGCCCGGGACCCAGGAGGTCCTACGAGCAGTACTTC. Translating gives CASSPGPRRSYEQYF. Supplemented by reference TRBV19 and TRBJ2-7, the full variable domain reads DGGITQSPKYLFRKEGQNVTLSCEQNLNHDAMYWYRQDPGQGLRLIYYSQIVNDFQKGDIAEGYSVSREKKESFPLTVTSAQKNPTAFYLCASSPGPRRSYEQYFGPGTRLTVT.

A single count supports this clone. The V call is TRBV28, the J call TRBJ1-1; TRBD1 is a possible D gene (5 bases). Trimming pared 2 bases from V and 5 bases from J, leaving 15 bases between. This CDR3 is 15 amino acids long. Germline lookup yields CDR1 MDHEN and CDR2 SYDVKM. This CDR3 reads CASSLQGGFKTEAFF. In DNA, the CDR3 is TGTGCCAGCAGTTTACAGGGAGGGTTTAAGACTGAAGCTTTCTTT.